One and the same sample provided the 16 T cell receptor beta chains below, sequenced in a study of beta chain features in type 1 diabetes. Expressed TCRB transcripts were sequenced, since all the RNA that had been isolated was reverse transcribed. Only in-frame clones appear in the TCRdb table, and some are missing; sequencing was by immunoSEQ multiplex PCR. The profile shows under 450,000 clones, around 13% of them singletons. The specimen sequenced was naive CD4+ T cells from blood. These receptors were obtained from a man aged 25 to 45 in good health.

CDR3 amino acids: CASSLKGVTDTQYF. The CDR3 DNA reads as TGCGCCAGCAGCCTTAAGGGGGTCACAGATACGCAGTATTTT. The V gene is TRBV4-3, the J gene TRBJ2-3; D perhaps matches TRBD1 (6 bases). The CDR3 has 14 amino acids. The V gene lost 4 bases and the J gene lost 2 bases, with 10 bases spanning the gap. In germline, CDR1 is LGHNA, CDR2 YSLEER.

V gene TRBV7-9 combines with J gene TRBJ2-1; no firm D call. This CDR3 region has 14 residues. Germline-derived CDR1 and CDR2 are SEHNR and FQNEAQ (reference sequence). V lost 5 bases and J lost 0, with 8 bases in between. DNA of the CDR3: TGTGCCAGCAGCCCCGCCAGCTCCTACAATGAGCAGTTCTTC. Its protein is CASSPASSYNEQFF. The entire variable domain, with the rest obtained from reference TRBV7-9 and TRBJ2-1, is as follows: DTGVSQNPRHKITKRGQNVTFRCDPISEHNRLYWYRQTLGQGPEFLTYFQNEAQLEKSRLLSDRFSAERPKGSFSTLEIQRTEQGDSAMYLCASSPASSYNEQFFGPGTRLTVL.

This clone has just a few counts. The chain carries TRBV5-4 and TRBJ2-7, with D tentatively TRBD1 (6 bases). The CDR3 is made up of 11 amino acids. Germline CDR1 is SGHNT and CDR2 is YYREEE (reference sequence). V gave up 5 bases and J gave up 7 bases, with 10 bases separating them. The CDR3 DNA follows: TGTGCCAGCAGACAAGGACAGGAGCAGTACTTC. This encodes CASRQGQEQYF.

The V and J genes are TRBV4-1 and TRBJ2-1, with TRBD2 as a possible D gene (7 bases). This CDR3 region has 15 residues. CDR1 MGHRA and CDR2 YSYEKL come from the germline V gene. V dropped 3 bases and J dropped 3 bases, with 12 bases sitting between them. The CDR3 DNA sequence: TGCGCCAGCAGCCAGGGGGGGGCCAACTACAATGAGCAGTTCTTC. This translates into CASSQGGANYNEQFF.

This clone was counted a few times. The chain couples TRBV2 to TRBJ2-7; D call uncertain. The V and J ends lost 6 bases and 3 bases respectively, with 9 bases between them. The CDR3 is made up of 12 amino acids. Germline assignment: CDR1 SNHLY and CDR2 FYNNEI. The CDR3 DNA reads TGTGCCAGCAGGGACGCCAACTACGAGCAGTACTTC. Translating gives CASRDANYEQYF.

This chain connects TRBV10-3 to TRBJ1-5, with D hard to call. The CDR3 runs to 15 residues. Looked up from germline, CDR1 is ENHRY and CDR2 is SYGVKD. The V end lost 0 bases, the J end lost 6 bases, and 12 bases lay between the germline ends. The CDR3 loop is CAISESWTTGQPQHF. The CDR3 DNA is TGTGCCATCAGTGAGTCATGGACTACGGGTCAGCCCCAGCATTTT.

DNA for the CDR3: TGTGCCAGCAGCTTGGTTCGGGGGGGATACAATGAGCAGTTCTTC. This encodes CASSLVRGGYNEQFF. The chain is built from TRBV11-2 and TRBJ2-1, with 8 bases matching TRBD2. Germline V gene lookup returns CDR1 SGHAT and CDR2 FQNNGV. The CDR3 runs to 15 residues. The ends lost 3 bases at V and 4 bases at J; junction bases unmatched: 5.

The gene calls are TRBV6-5 and TRBJ1-3; D might be TRBD1 (5 bases). CDR3 size: 15 residues. The V end lost 4 bases, the J end lost 3 bases, and 13 bases lay between the germline ends. In germline, CDR1 is MNHEY, CDR2 SVGAGI. This CDR3 reads CASSSDSWVGNTIYF. The CDR3 DNA reads TGTGCCAGCAGTTCTGACAGCTGGGTTGGAAACACCATATATTTT.

The table lists this clone with a few counts. This rearrangement joins TRBV6-1 to TRBJ2-7, with 7 bases matching TRBD2. CDR3 length equals 12 residues. Germline CDR1 is MNHNS and CDR2 is SASEGT. After removal of 6 bases from V and 5 bases from J, the junction contained 4 bases not matched to a gene. For the CDR3, the DNA is TGTGCCAGCAGATCCCTAGCGGACGAGCAGTACGTC. Protein: CASRSLADEQYV.

This clone was picked up a small number of times. The same CDR3 arises from other DNA sequences in this sample as well. This chain links TRBV30 with TRBJ2-3; no firm D call. Germline lookup yields CDR1 GTSNPN and CDR2 SVGIG (reference sequence). The CDR3 runs 11 residues. The V end was cut by 3 bases, the J end by 2 bases, with 3 bases between. The CDR3 nucleotides read TGTGCCTGGAGCACCACAGATACGCAGTATTTT. Translating gives CAWSTTDTQYF.

This chain connects TRBV9 to TRBJ1-6; D remains ambiguous. V gave up 0 bases and J gave up 7 bases, with 11 bases separating them. Germline assignment: CDR1 SGDLS and CDR2 YYNGEE. CDR3 length equals 15 residues. The CDR3 sequence: CASSVGGRVNSPLHF. DNA for the CDR3: TGTGCCAGCAGCGTAGGTGGCAGAGTCAATTCACCCCTCCACTTT.

This rearrangement joins TRBV20-1 to TRBJ2-3; D not resolved. The CDR3 totals 10 residues. CDR1 is DFQATT and CDR2 is SNEGSKA in the germline V gene (reference sequence). The V gene lost 2 bases and the J gene lost 6 bases, with 3 bases spanning the gap. The DNA for the CDR3 is TGCAGTGCTAGATATGATACGCAGTATTTT. Translation gives CSARYDTQYF.

J is TRBJ2-5 and V is TRBV4-1; tentative D call: TRBD2 (5 bases). The germline gives CDR1 MGHRA, CDR2 YSYEKL. The CDR3 has 15 amino acids. V lost 1 base, J lost 2 bases, and 11 bases lay in between. The CDR3: CASSQVLAGQETQYF. CDR3 DNA sequence: TGCGCCAGCAGCCAAGTTCTAGCAGGACAAGAGACCCAGTACTTC.

The chain couples TRBV28 to TRBJ2-1; 11 bases align to TRBD2. Germline loops: CDR1 MDHEN, CDR2 SYDVKM. V gave up 7 bases and J gave up 3 bases; unmatched junction bases: 5. This CDR3 region has 15 residues. The chain's CDR3 is CASTSTSGSYNEQFF. The CDR3 DNA reads as TGTGCCAGCACCTCAACTAGCGGGAGCTACAATGAGCAGTTCTTC.

The chain joins TRBV7-9 to TRBJ2-1; 12 bases align to TRBD2. Germline CDR1 and CDR2: SEHNR and FQNEAQ (reference sequence). This CDR3 comprises 18 residues. Losses at the gene ends were 0 bases for V and 5 bases for J; bases not matched to a gene: 8. The CDR3, as DNA: TGTGCCAGCAGCTTAGCGGAGCTGAGACTAGCGGGAGACAATGAGCAGTTCTTC. Its translation is CASSLAELRLAGDNEQFF.

The genes are TRBV30 and TRBJ1-6, with unresolved D. In germline, CDR1 is GTSNPN, CDR2 SVGIG (reference sequence). The V end lost 2 bases, the J end lost 7 bases, and 9 bases lay between the germline ends. The CDR3 loop spans 13 amino acids. As DNA, the CDR3 is TGTGCCTGGAGTAGTAACAGAAATTCACCCCTCCACTTT. Translated: CAWSSNRNSPLHF.